This T cell receptor (beta chain) was retrieved from a study of cytomegalovirus exposure and HLA in healthy donors. The study, taken as a whole, reports: A classifier reportedly called cytomegalovirus status with high sensitivity and specificity.

As concerns this clone: Its antigen is not known.

Primers for the PCR totalled 60 Vbeta and 13 Jbeta. Sequencing used immunoSEQ multiplex PCR; TCRdb keeps in-frame clones, though not all of them. The sample holds under 60,000 clones, approximately 80% seen once. Source material: PBMCs. This TCR came from a man aged 45-60 years in good health and CMV-seronegative.

The CDR3 loop is CASSPLGEAYNEQFF. For the CDR3, the DNA is TGTGCCAGCAGCCCCCTCGGGGAAGCCTACAATGAGCAGTTCTTC. The chain couples TRBV11-2 to TRBJ2-1; possibly TRBD2 for D (5 bases). The CDR3 covers 15 residues. Germline CDR1 and CDR2: SGHAT and FQNNGV. V was clipped by 5 bases and J by 2 bases, with 13 bases between them.